This T cell receptor (beta chain) was captured in a study of monozygotic twins with inflammatory bowel disease. Germline CDR1 is DFQATT and CDR2 is SNEGSKA (reference sequence). The length of the CDR3 is 11 residues. Study results and limitations: Patient repertoires may have gained variability from differing immunosuppressive treatments.

Regarding this clonotype: Its antigen remains unknown.

The template-switching step introduced UMIs that carried a 6-nucleotide sample barcode. TCRalpha and TCRbeta cDNA underwent two nested PCRs of 16 and 9 cycles. TCRdb derives one entry per CDR3 protein from the 5' RACE reads, leaving out DNA. This repertoire includes 420,000 or so distinct CDR3 sequences. The TCR comes from a human donor with ulcerative colitis or Crohn's disease, or a healthy co-twin of an affected twin (not recorded which). The sample consisted of blood. The chain is built from TRBV20-1 and TRBJ2-3; TCRdb's D gene call, TRBD1, goes unchecked for lack of DNA. The CDR3 sequence: CRGGPTDTQYF.